Following are 20 T cell receptor beta chains from one sample sequenced in a study of shared clonotypes between healthy human individuals. TCRdb's table, derived via immunoSEQ multiplex PCR, lists solely in-frame clones and lacks some. The data hold over 950,000 clones, with approximately 77% observed a single time. Sequencing was carried out using memory CD4+ T cells from PBMCs. The subset denotes: CD45RA-negative fraction. All receptors come from a man between 18 and 29 years old in good health. Some clones in this sample may be carry-over from other donors' samples.

V is TRBV27 and J is TRBJ2-5; D tentatively reads TRBD1 or TRBD2 (6 bases each). Trimming pared 5 bases from V and 1 base from J, leaving 23 bases between. Germline V gene data show CDR1 as MNHEY and CDR2 as SMNVEV (reference sequence). There are 18 residues in the CDR3. CDR3 coding DNA: TGTGCCAGCAGTCCAATTACCTCGTTCGGAGGGGGCCAAGAGACCCAGTACTTC. Translating it yields CASSPITSFGGGQETQYF.

The genes are TRBV6-1 and TRBJ2-2; D is possibly TRBD1 or TRBD2 (5 bases each). V gave up 8 bases and J gave up 0 bases, with 10 bases separating them. From germline, CDR1 is MNHNS and CDR2 SASEGT. The length of the CDR3 is 14 residues. The CDR3 DNA reads TGTGCCAGCGTAGGGACCACGAACACCGGGGAGCTGTTTTTT. This translates into CASVGTTNTGELFF.

The chain combines TRBV9 with TRBJ2-1; D is possibly TRBD1 (6 bases). Germline V gene data show CDR1 as SGDLS and CDR2 as YYNGEE. Trimming pared 3 bases from V and 0 bases from J, leaving 10 bases between. The CDR3 has 15 residues. The CDR3 protein is CASSEGQASYNEQFF. The CDR3 nucleotides are TGTGCCAGCAGCGAGGGACAAGCCTCCTACAATGAGCAGTTCTTC.

J is TRBJ1-4 and V is TRBV27; D unresolved. Germline-derived CDR1 and CDR2 are MNHEY and SMNVEV (reference sequence). The CDR3 contains 15 residues. The germline V and J ends were trimmed by 3 bases and 4 bases, with 12 bases remaining between them. The CDR3 protein is CASSFRSSFNEKLFF. CDR3 DNA sequence: TGTGCCAGCAGTTTCCGGTCCAGCTTTAATGAAAAACTGTTTTTT.

The genes are TRBV5-1 and TRBJ2-7, with a weak D call TRBD2 (7 bases). Per the germline V gene, CDR1 is SGHRS and CDR2 is YFSETQ. V was cut by 5 bases and J by 3 bases, with 18 bases left in between. The CDR3 extends over 15 amino acids. In DNA form, the CDR3 reads TGCGCCAGCAGAGGTCGGCGGGGGCCGGGCTACGAGCAGTACTTC. Protein sequence: CASRGRRGPGYEQYF.

The rearrangement links TRBV7-6 to TRBJ1-4; D ambiguous. The CDR3 has 12 amino acids. Germline CDR1 SGHVS, CDR2 FNYEAQ. V dropped 4 bases and J dropped 6 bases, with 6 bases sitting between them. CDR3 in amino acids: CASSSRDEKLFF. CDR3 bases: TGTGCCAGCAGCTCTCGAGATGAAAAACTGTTTTTT. Full variable domain (missing parts from reference TRBV7-6 and TRBJ1-4): GAGVSQSPRYKVTKRGQDVALRCDPISGHVSLYWYRQALGQGPEFLTYFNYEAQQDKSGLPNDRFSAERPEGSISTLTIQRTEQRDSAMYRCASSSRDEKLFFGSGTQLSVL.

This clone was seen a few times. The chain has TRBV5-6 and TRBJ2-7, with D possibly TRBD1 on 5 matching bases. The length of the CDR3 is 12 residues. V gave up 3 bases and J gave up 6 bases, with 10 bases separating them. Germline V gene sequence: CDR1 SGHDT, CDR2 YYEEEE. CDR3 amino acids: CASSYQGFEQYF. CDR3 nucleotide sequence: TGTGCCAGCAGCTACCAGGGTTTCGAGCAGTACTTC.

The J gene is TRBJ2-2, the V gene TRBV28, with D uncertain. Trimming stripped 6 bases from V and 0 bases from J, with 5 bases between. The CDR3 sequence is 13 residues long. Germline CDR1 is MDHEN and CDR2 is SYDVKM. In DNA, the CDR3 is TGTGCCAGCAGGCCAACGAACACCGGGGAGCTGTTTTTT. Translating gives CASRPTNTGELFF.

This clone is a singleton in its sample. DNA for the CDR3: TGTGCCAGCAGCTATCCGGGAGCGCCGACAGATACGCAGTATTTT. This translates into CASSYPGAPTDTQYF. This chain links TRBV7-2 with TRBJ2-3; weak D call: TRBD2 (6 bases). This CDR3 has 15 amino acids. Germline lookup yields CDR1 SGHTA and CDR2 FQGNSA. The ends were cut back, 4 bases at V and 3 bases at J, with 14 bases in the middle.

The chain uses TRBV5-4 and TRBJ2-3; the D is unclear. Trimming shortened V by 2 bases and J by 0 bases, and 7 bases separated the two germline ends. The V gene's germline CDR1 is SGHNT and CDR2 YYREEE (reference sequence). The CDR3 is 14 residues long. CDR3 in DNA: TGTGCCAGCAGCTTCCAGTCTAGCACAGATACGCAGTATTTT. The encoded protein is CASSFQSSTDTQYF.

Points on this clone: The same CDR3 arises from other DNA sequences in this sample as well. The rearrangement joins TRBV18 to TRBJ2-5, with D unresolved. Per the germline V gene, CDR1 is KGHSH and CDR2 is LQKENI. V lost 3 bases to trimming and J lost 5 bases, with 7 bases between them. CDR3 length: 12 residues. For the CDR3, the DNA is TGTGCCAGCTCACCGGGTGGGGAGACCCAGTACTTC. It translates to CASSPGGETQYF.

V and J are TRBV10-3 and TRBJ2-7; D is possibly TRBD1 (5 bases). Germline CDR1 is ENHRY and CDR2 is SYGVKD. This CDR3 spans 13 amino acids. With 7 bases removed from V and 2 bases from J, the gap between germline ends came to 12 bases. The CDR3, as DNA: TGTGCCATCACAACAGGTGAAGCCTACGAGCAGTACTTC. Its protein is CAITTGEAYEQYF.

This clone was recorded once. This rearrangement joins TRBV18 to TRBJ2-2; no clear D. From germline, CDR1 is KGHSH and CDR2 LQKENI. The CDR3 contains 11 residues. V lost 6 bases, J lost 7 bases, and 6 bases lay in between. The CDR3, as DNA: TGTGCCAGCTCCCGTGGCGGGGAGCTGTTTTTT. This translates into CASSRGGELFF.

The chain employs TRBV10-3 and TRBJ2-7; 9 nucleotides agree with TRBD1. V shed 4 bases and J 4 bases; nucleotides not matched to a gene: 8. Germline V gene sequence: CDR1 ENHRY, CDR2 SYGVKD. This CDR3 contains 15 residues. The CDR3 DNA is TGTGCCATCAGTGCCCCCGGGACAGGGAAATACGAGCAGTACTTC. Encoded protein: CAISAPGTGKYEQYF.

This clone was recorded once. The chain links TRBV5-4 to TRBJ2-3, with D unresolved. Germline CDR1 SGHNT, CDR2 YYREEE (reference sequence). The V gene lost 4 bases and the J gene lost 1 base, with 10 bases spanning the gap. This CDR3 contains 14 residues. This CDR3 is CASSRTSGTDTQYF. The CDR3 nucleotides are TGTGCCAGCAGCCGAACGAGCGGCACAGATACGCAGTATTTT.

The J gene is TRBJ2-2, the V gene TRBV5-1, with 7 bases aligning to TRBD2. The germline gives CDR1 SGHRS, CDR2 YFSETQ. This CDR3 has 17 amino acids. V dropped 4 bases and J dropped 2; count of bases not matched to a gene: 11. The CDR3 DNA sequence: TGCGCCAGCAGCCCGGAGGGTCTAGCGGTTAACACCGGGGAGCTGTTTTTT. Translating it yields CASSPEGLAVNTGELFF.

The chain joins TRBV7-9 to TRBJ2-5, with 12 bases identical to TRBD2. The CDR3 consists of 16 residues. Germline assignment: CDR1 SEHNR and CDR2 FQNEAQ (reference sequence). V gave up 3 bases and J gave up 3 bases; unmatched junction bases: 5. The CDR3 coding sequence is TGTGCCAGCAGCTTCACTAGCGGGAGGCTGGAAGAGACCCAGTACTTC. Protein product: CASSFTSGRLEETQYF.

This clone was recorded at least ten times. This sequence joins TRBV29-1 and TRBJ1-2; D is ambiguous. Germline loops: CDR1 SQVTM, CDR2 ANQGSEA. Trimming stripped 0 bases from V and 7 bases from J, with 9 bases between. The CDR3 consists of 12 residues. For the CDR3, the DNA is TGCAGCGTTGAAGATCTGCTAAGTGGCTACACCTTC. It translates to CSVEDLLSGYTF. Full variable domain (remainder filled in from reference TRBV29-1 and TRBJ1-2): SAVISQKPSRDICQRGTSLTIQCQVDSQVTMMFWYRQQPGQSLTLIATANQGSEATYESGFVIDKFPISRPNLTFSTLTVSNMSPEDSSIYLCSVEDLLSGYTFGSGTRLTVV.

The CDR3 loop is CASTDGVGIYEQYF. In DNA form, the CDR3 reads TGTGCCAGCACCGATGGGGTCGGGATCTACGAGCAGTACTTC. The chain employs TRBV6-1 and TRBJ2-7; D might be TRBD2 (5 bases). V lost 7 bases, J lost 3 bases, and 16 bases lay in between. Germline assignment: CDR1 MNHNS and CDR2 SASEGT. The CDR3 sequence is 14 residues long.

This clone was observed a few times. The chain links TRBV7-3 to TRBJ2-2, with 7 bases aligning to TRBD2. After removal of 8 bases from V and 4 bases from J, the junction contained 10 bases not matched to a gene. This CDR3 is built from 15 residues. From germline, CDR1 is SGHTA and CDR2 FQGTGA. DNA of the CDR3: TGTGCCAGCTCCCGGGACGGGGGGAGCACCGGGGAGCTGTTTTTT. Translating gives CASSRDGGSTGELFF. Together with reference TRBV7-3 and TRBJ2-2, the CDR3 gives the full variable domain: GAGVSQTPSNKVTEKGKYVELRCDPISGHTALYWYRQSLGQGPEFLIYFQGTGAADDSGLPNDRFFAVRPEGSVSTLKIQRTERGDSAVYLCASSRDGGSTGELFFGEGSRLTVL.